These 18 T cell receptor beta chains share one sample of origin, sequenced in a study of T cells in localized non-small cell lung cancer. Repertoires were generated with immunoSEQ multiplex PCR, while TCRdb's copy carries only in-frame clones and drops some. The sample has 13,000 to 15,000 clones; approximately 90% are singletons. The sample in question was peripheral blood mononuclear cells, obtained before any cancer treatment. Source of these receptors: a man between 40 and 70 years old with stage III lung adenocarcinoma.

The chain has TRBV7-9 and TRBJ2-7; perhaps TRBD1 as D (5 bases). Germline CDR1 SEHNR, CDR2 FQNEAQ (reference sequence). This CDR3 has 15 residues. Trimming left V 5 bases short and J 1 base short, with 15 bases between. The CDR3 loop is CASSPDSIPSYEQYF. CDR3 DNA sequence: TGTGCCAGCAGCCCTGACAGTATCCCGTCCTACGAGCAGTACTTC.

This clone was detected only once. The V and J genes are TRBV7-8 and TRBJ1-2; unclear D gene. This CDR3 region has 14 residues. Looked up from germline, CDR1 is SGHVS and CDR2 is FQNEAQ. V dropped 0 bases and J dropped 6 bases, with 11 bases sitting between them. CDR3 sequence reads: CASSLALGGNGYTF. The CDR3, as DNA: TGTGCCAGCAGCTTAGCGTTGGGAGGGAATGGCTACACCTTC. Based on the CDR3 plus reference TRBV7-8 and TRBJ1-2, the full variable domain is GAGVSQSPRYKVAKRGQDVALRCDPISGHVSLFWYQQALGQGPEFLTYFQNEAQLDKSGLPSDRFFAERPEGSVSTLKIQRTQQEDSAVYLCASSLALGGNGYTFGSGTRLTVV.

The genes are TRBV7-2 and TRBJ2-3; D is possibly TRBD1 or TRBD2 (6 bases each). Germline loops: CDR1 SGHTA, CDR2 FQGNSA. V gave up 1 base and J gave up 3 bases, with 11 bases separating them. This CDR3 is built from 15 residues. The CDR3 DNA sequence: TGTGCCAGCAGCTTAGACGCGGGACAAACAGATACGCAGTATTTT. The encoded protein is CASSLDAGQTDTQYF.

The rearrangement links TRBV28 to TRBJ2-7, with D perhaps matching TRBD2 (7 bases). The CDR3 is made up of 16 amino acids. Germline CDR1 reads MDHEN; CDR2 reads SYDVKM. V shed 2 bases and J shed 5 bases, with 19 bases lying between them. CDR3 nucleotide sequence: TGTGCCAGCAGTTTACCGGACTGGGGGGGCCGACACGAGCAGTACTTC. It encodes CASSLPDWGGRHEQYF.

The chain couples TRBV7-9 to TRBJ2-2; weak D call: TRBD2 (6 bases). From germline, CDR1 is SEHNR and CDR2 FQNEAQ (reference sequence). The CDR3 sequence is 16 residues long. V was pared by 7 bases and J by 4 bases, with 19 bases between. Here the CDR3 DNA reads TGTGCCAGCACCCCGGGGGTAGCGGCTCTCACCGGGGAGCTGTTTTTT. Protein sequence: CASTPGVAALTGELFF.

For this clone: One junction end disagrees with the germline gene, perhaps due to a read error. The V gene is TRBV10-3, the J gene TRBJ2-7; D possibly matches TRBD1 or TRBD2 (5 bases each). The germline V gene encodes CDR1 ENHRY and CDR2 SYGVKD. This CDR3 contains 12 residues. The CDR3 DNA reads TGTGCCATCAGTGACGTCCCTGGGACGTATAGCTTC. It yields the protein CAISDVPGTYSF.

The rearrangement uses TRBV28 and TRBJ2-5; D not certain. The J call could be wrong; TRBJ2-7 is a better fit for the DNA end. CDR3 length: 13 amino acids. CDR1 is MDHEN and CDR2 is SYDVKM in the germline V gene. The CDR3 loop is CASSTDWPHEQYF. CDR3 DNA: TGTGCCAGCAGTACTGACTGGCCTCACGAGCAGTACTTC.

As DNA, the CDR3 is TGTGCCAGCAGTTTCAGGGGACAGGGTCCAGATACGCAGTATTTT. Its translation is CASSFRGQGPDTQYF. V and J are TRBV27 and TRBJ2-3; the match to TRBD1 covers 9 bases. CDR1 is MNHEY and CDR2 is SMNVEV in the germline V gene (reference sequence). With V trimmed by 3 bases and J by 4 bases, 5 bases remained unmatched. The length of the CDR3 is 15 residues.

J is TRBJ2-5 and V is TRBV7-9; D possibly corresponds to TRBD1 (6 bases). CDR1 SEHNR and CDR2 FQNEAQ come from the germline V gene (reference sequence). Deletions cut 1 base from V and 4 bases from J, with 13 bases between. The CDR3 loop spans 15 amino acids. CDR3 in amino acids: CASSLVQGATETQYF. The CDR3 coding sequence is TGTGCCAGCAGCTTAGTACAGGGAGCGACAGAGACCCAGTACTTC. Together with reference TRBV7-9 and TRBJ2-5, the CDR3 gives the full variable domain: DTGVSQNPRHKITKRGQNVTFRCDPISEHNRLYWYRQTLGQGPEFLTYFQNEAQLEKSRLLSDRFSAERPKGSFSTLEIQRTEQGDSAMYLCASSLVQGATETQYFGPGTRLLVL.

The chain recombines TRBV29-1 with TRBJ2-7; possibly TRBD1 for D (5 bases). This CDR3 contains 16 residues. The ends were cut back, 5 bases at V and 2 bases at J, with 22 bases in the middle. Germline lookup yields CDR1 SQVTM and CDR2 ANQGSEA. The CDR3 here is CSVKGSPAGMTYEQYF. The CDR3 nucleotides read TGCAGCGTTAAAGGTTCCCCGGCAGGGATGACCTACGAGCAGTACTTC.

The V and J genes are TRBV19 and TRBJ2-6; D is perhaps TRBD1 or TRBD2 (5 bases each). Trimming left V 7 bases short and J 2 bases short, with 12 bases between. This CDR3 spans 15 amino acids. Germline V gene data show CDR1 as LNHDA and CDR2 as SQIVND (reference sequence). CDR3 sequence reads: CASNPGTPGANVLTF. The CDR3 DNA reads TGTGCCAGTAATCCCGGGACCCCTGGGGCCAACGTCCTGACTTTC.

The genes are TRBV6-1 and TRBJ2-1; D may be TRBD2 (6 bases). The CDR3 consists of 14 residues. Trimming removed 4 bases at V and 2 bases at J, with 9 bases between. The V gene's germline CDR1 is MNHNS and CDR2 SASEGT. The CDR3 sequence: CASSAPGAYNEQFF. In DNA form, the CDR3 reads TGTGCCAGCAGTGCGCCGGGAGCCTACAATGAGCAGTTCTTC.

This sequence joins TRBV6-5 and TRBJ1-2, with D maybe TRBD1 (6 bases). Germline CDR1 and CDR2: MNHEY and SVGAGI. V was clipped by 0 bases and J by 8 bases, with 10 bases between them. CDR3 length equals 13 residues. The CDR3 is CASSYSGQKGYTF. As DNA, the CDR3 is TGTGCCAGCAGTTACTCCGGACAGAAGGGCTACACCTTC.

The rearrangement links TRBV7-9 to TRBJ1-1; D is possibly TRBD1 (6 bases). CDR1 is SEHNR and CDR2 is FQNEAQ in the germline V gene (reference sequence). The CDR3 contains 14 residues. Deletions cut 1 base from V and 0 bases from J, with 6 bases between. CDR3 residues: CASSLDRVNTEAFF. The CDR3 nucleotides read TGTGCCAGCAGCTTAGACAGGGTGAACACTGAAGCTTTCTTT.

The sample holds one count of this clone. This chain connects TRBV5-1 to TRBJ2-2, with D unresolved. The CDR3 is 14 residues long. V was clipped by 0 bases and J by 1 base, with 4 bases between them. Germline V gene data show CDR1 as SGHRS and CDR2 as YFSETQ. The CDR3 region is CASSLERNTGELFF. The CDR3 DNA reads as TGCGCCAGCAGCTTGGAGCGGAACACCGGGGAGCTGTTTTTT.

The chain has TRBV10-1 and TRBJ1-5; the D is unclear. Germline V gene sequence: CDR1 WNHNN, CDR2 SYGVQD (reference sequence). The CDR3 is 13 residues long. The V gene lost 6 bases and the J gene lost 6 bases, with 12 bases spanning the gap. CDR3 in amino acids: CASREGAGQPQHF. Written as DNA, the CDR3 is TGCGCCAGCAGAGAGGGAGCAGGTCAGCCCCAGCATTTT.

Here the CDR3 DNA reads TGCAGCGCCGGGGACCCACGGCAAGAGACCCAGTACTTC. Protein sequence: CSAGDPRQETQYF. The chain is built from TRBV29-1 and TRBJ2-5; D might be TRBD1 or TRBD2, each matching 5 bases. V lost 7 bases, J lost 2 bases, and 14 bases lay in between. The CDR3 loop spans 13 amino acids. Germline V gene sequence: CDR1 SQVTM, CDR2 ANQGSEA. Full variable domain (remainder filled in from reference TRBV29-1 and TRBJ2-5): SAVISQKPSRDICQRGTSLTIQCQVDSQVTMMFWYRQQPGQSLTLIATANQGSEATYESGFVIDKFPISRPNLTFSTLTVSNMSPEDSSIYLCSAGDPRQETQYFGPGTRLLVL.

The V gene is TRBV6-4, the J gene TRBJ2-2; D unclear. This CDR3 contains 13 residues. Germline CDR1 and CDR2: MRHNA and SNTAGT. The ends were cut back, 3 bases at V and 2 bases at J, with 4 bases in the middle. CDR3 amino acids: CASSEYNTGELFF. The CDR3 DNA reads as TGTGCCAGCAGTGAATACAACACCGGGGAGCTGTTTTTT.